This T cell receptor beta chain was obtained from a study of blood T cell repertoires in COVID-19. Study as a whole: Samples representing acute and convalescent COVID-19 were sourced from the United States, Italy and Spain. T cells, B-cell-depleted T cells, or PBMCs provided the cDNA or gDNA that served as material.

CDR3 length equals 16 residues. Trimming took 5 bases from V and 2 from J; bases not matched to a gene: 9. The germline V gene has CDR1 MDHEN and CDR2 SYDVKM. Authors' methods: Counts of nucleated cells, estimated from reference gene primer amplification, were obtained. Repertoires were generated with immunoSEQ multiplex PCR, while TCRdb's copy carries only in-frame clones and drops some. V and J calls and clone size follow that table, whereas D and trimming were derived from the DNA. The sample has 100,000 to 120,000 clones, approximately 68% seen once. The clonotype was recovered from a woman aged 55 to 70 with acute or convalescent COVID-19. V and J are TRBV28 and TRBJ2-5, with TRBD1 matching over 9 bases. Sequenced sample: peripheral blood. CDR3 residues: CASSPILGQGQETQYF. CDR3 DNA: TGTGCCAGCAGTCCCATCTTAGGACAGGGGCAAGAGACCCAGTACTTC.